This TCR beta chain was observed in a study of CD8 T cells in Susac syndrome (dated by TCRdb to about 2019). Describing the broader study: Among the Susac syndrome patients who were sequenced, clinically active disease was present in more than 5 and clinical remission was observed in eight. Whether CD8+ T cell activation and differentiation in Susac syndrome was antigen driven was tested using repertoire sequencing. Susac syndrome patients were therapy-naive, on corticosteroids (some also receiving IVIg), or on IVIg alone at blood withdrawal. Overall results and qualifications from the work: The CD4+ T cell repertoire of patients with Susac syndrome showed no detectable clonal expansion. The number of individuals in the TCR sequencing and HLA analysis was acknowledged as relatively small.

At the junction V is shortened by 2 bases and J by 4 bases, with 10 bases in between. CDR1 MDHEN and CDR2 SYDVKM were looked up in the germline V gene. The CDR3 measures 14 amino acids from cysteine to phenylalanine. This entry keeps only the CDR3 DNA: 42 bases, framed from base 1. Turning to this clonotype: Which antigen it targets is not known. Base quality data are lacking; no much larger clone is found one base away.

RNA was extracted using the RNeasy kit, and about 0.5 to 1 ug of the RNA was reverse transcribed with random hexamers. The immunoSEQ multiplex PCR assay, which covers 54 Vbeta and 13 Jbeta segments, was used to amplify TCR beta CDR3 regions. To correct PCR amplification bias, a synthetic template baseline was used for both primer optimization and computational correction. The authors' analysis ran thus. Reads were annotated to V, D and J genes according to IMGT and were analyzed with immunoSEQ Analyzer, with only productive sequences retained. To calculate clonality, Shannon entropy was normalized by log2 of the number of productive unique sequences and then subtracted from one. For each patient and control, public and private clones were evaluated among the 100 most prevalent clones. Clones were defined as Susac-specific when absent from the healthy and MS cohorts, from roughly 1,100 published viral clones and from other ImmuneACCESS disease sequences. Using fastp trimming at Q25 and MiXCR clonotype assembly, TCRdb reanalyzed the public sequencing data and kept in-frame beta chains. Rows with one shared CDR3 protein collapse into an entry with the most common genes and DNA. The V and J calls and clone size come from TCRdb's table, not from the authors' own analysis. The sample table shows 77,000 or so distinct CDR3 sequences, and about 92% are seen once. The leading ten clones occupy 0.4% to 0.55% of the sample.

Peripheral blood CD8+ and CD4+ T cells from healthy donors, Susac syndrome patients and multiple sclerosis patients were profiled by high-throughput TCR beta sequencing. Recently defined diagnostic criteria for definite or probable disease were met by the Susac syndrome patients. Bulk CD8+ and CD4+ T cells were purified magnetically by negative isolation, whereas CD8+ TEMRA cells were enriched by FACS. Blood was drawn into EDTA tubes, processed within 24 hours, and PBMCs were isolated by density gradient centrifugation. PBMCs destined for TCR sequencing were cryopreserved in liquid nitrogen and later thawed in a 37 °C water bath. Purity of sorted or isolated CD4+, CD8+ and CD8+ TEMRA cells was at least 90%.

Sequencing was carried out using CD4+ T cells from PBMCs. The clonotype comes from a human donor with Susac syndrome. This chain is built from TRBV28 and TRBJ2-3; the D gene is perhaps TRBD1, from 6 matching bases. In nucleotides, the sequence is TGTGCCAGCAGTTTACAGGGGTACTCAGATACGCAGTATTTT. It translates as CASSLQGYSDTQYF.